This T cell receptor (beta chain) was captured by sequencing in a study of T cell changes during pregnancy in multiple sclerosis. Sequencing was performed with immunoSEQ multiplex PCR; in TCRdb, only in-frame clones are kept and a portion is missing. The sample yields tens of thousands of clones, roughly 89% seen once. V lost 5 bases to trimming and J lost 3 bases; unmatched junction nucleotides: 1. There are 12 residues in the CDR3. Germline loops: CDR1 SQVTM, CDR2 ANQGSEA. This sequence joins TRBV29-1 and TRBJ2-1, with TRBD2 matching over 7 bases. This TCR came from a female donor in good health, enrolled as a control in a pregnancy study. Sequences were derived from CD4+ T cells from peripheral blood mononuclear cells, sampled in the third trimester of pregnancy. CDR3 DNA sequence: TGCAGCGTTCTAGCGGACTACAATGAGCAGTTCTTC. Translating it yields CSVLADYNEQFF.